This T cell receptor beta chain emerged from a study of a mutant IDH1 vaccine in newly diagnosed glioma. Libraries were prepared by immunoSEQ multiplex PCR; TCRdb keeps only in-frame clonotypes and omits some of them. The sample shows fewer than 65,000 clones, 80% of them seen only once. Time point defined: week 11, during vaccination. Vaccination comprised doses that each held 300 ug of mutant IDH1 20-mer peptide, plus topical imiquimod. Points on this clone: The antigen is not known.

The input for sequencing was PBMCs, taken from a glioma patient whose treatment included an IDH1 peptide vaccine. This receptor was obtained from a man aged 50 to 60 with glioma.

The CDR3 spells CASSRDRGDEQYF. In DNA, the CDR3 is TGTGCCAGCAGCCGGGACAGGGGCGACGAGCAGTACTTC. The V call is TRBV7-7, the J call TRBJ2-7, with TRBD1 matching 10 bases. V shed 5 bases, J shed 5 bases, and the junction held 3 bases outside the gene matches. This CDR3 has 13 residues. Germline V gives CDR1 SSHAT, CDR2 FNYEAQ (reference sequence).